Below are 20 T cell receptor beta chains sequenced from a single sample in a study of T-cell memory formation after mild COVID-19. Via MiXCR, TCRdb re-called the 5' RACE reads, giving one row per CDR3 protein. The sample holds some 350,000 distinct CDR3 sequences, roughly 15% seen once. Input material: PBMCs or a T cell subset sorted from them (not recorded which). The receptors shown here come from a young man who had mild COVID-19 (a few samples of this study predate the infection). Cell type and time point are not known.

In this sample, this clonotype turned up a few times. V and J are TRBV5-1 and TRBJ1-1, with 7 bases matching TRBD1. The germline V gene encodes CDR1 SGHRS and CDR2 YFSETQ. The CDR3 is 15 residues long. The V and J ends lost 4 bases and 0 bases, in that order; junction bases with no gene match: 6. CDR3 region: CASSPTGPLNTEAFF. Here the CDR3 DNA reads TGCGCCAGCAGCCCGACAGGGCCCCTGAACACTGAAGCTTTCTTT.

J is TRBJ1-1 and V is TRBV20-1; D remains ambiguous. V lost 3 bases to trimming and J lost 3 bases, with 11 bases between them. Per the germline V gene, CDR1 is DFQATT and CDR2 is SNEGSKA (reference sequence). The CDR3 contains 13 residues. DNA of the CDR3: TGCAGTGCTAGTTTCCCACCCCACACTGAAGCTTTCTTT. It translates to CSASFPPHTEAFF.

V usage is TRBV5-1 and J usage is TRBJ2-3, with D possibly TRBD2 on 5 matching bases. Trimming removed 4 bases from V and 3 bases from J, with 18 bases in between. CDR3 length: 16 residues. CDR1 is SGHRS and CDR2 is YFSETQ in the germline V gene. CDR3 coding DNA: TGCGCCAGCAGCCCCGGGCCCTCATCGGGGACAGATACGCAGTATTTT. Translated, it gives CASSPGPSSGTDTQYF. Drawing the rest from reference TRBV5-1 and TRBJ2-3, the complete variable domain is KAGVTQTPRYLIKTRGQQVTLSCSPISGHRSVSWYQQTPGQGLQFLFEYFSETQRNKGNFPGRFSGRQFSNSRSEMNVSTLELGDSALYLCASSPGPSSGTDTQYFGPGTRLTVL.

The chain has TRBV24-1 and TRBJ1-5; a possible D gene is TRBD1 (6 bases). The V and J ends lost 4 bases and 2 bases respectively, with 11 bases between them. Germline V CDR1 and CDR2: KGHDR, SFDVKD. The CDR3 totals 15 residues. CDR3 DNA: TGTGCCACCAGTGACACAACAGGGCGCAATCAGCCCCAGCATTTT. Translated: CATSDTTGRNQPQHF.

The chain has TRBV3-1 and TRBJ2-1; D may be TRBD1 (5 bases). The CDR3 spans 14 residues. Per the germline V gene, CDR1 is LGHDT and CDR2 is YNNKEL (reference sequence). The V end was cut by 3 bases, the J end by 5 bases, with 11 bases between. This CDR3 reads CASSQAGAHNEQFF. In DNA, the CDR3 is TGTGCCAGCAGCCAGGCTGGGGCGCACAATGAGCAGTTCTTC.

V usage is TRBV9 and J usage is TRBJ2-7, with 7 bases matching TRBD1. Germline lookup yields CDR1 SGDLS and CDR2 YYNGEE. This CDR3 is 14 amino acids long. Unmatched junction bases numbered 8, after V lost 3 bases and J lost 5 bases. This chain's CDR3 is CASSEREDRDEQYF. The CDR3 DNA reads TGTGCCAGCAGCGAGAGAGAAGACAGGGACGAGCAGTACTTC.

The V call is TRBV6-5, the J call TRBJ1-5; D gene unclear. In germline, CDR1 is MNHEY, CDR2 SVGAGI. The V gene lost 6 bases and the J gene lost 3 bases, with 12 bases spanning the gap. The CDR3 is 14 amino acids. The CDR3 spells CASSRPGPNQPQHF. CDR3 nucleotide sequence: TGTGCCAGCAGCCGTCCCGGGCCCAATCAGCCCCAGCATTTT.

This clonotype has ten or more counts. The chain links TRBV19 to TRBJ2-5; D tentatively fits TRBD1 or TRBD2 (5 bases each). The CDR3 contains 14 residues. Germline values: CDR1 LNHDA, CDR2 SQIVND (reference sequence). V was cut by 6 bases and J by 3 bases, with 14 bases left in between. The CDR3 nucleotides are TGTGCCAGTAGCGGGGCGTCAGGGAAAGAGACCCAGTACTTC. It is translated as CASSGASGKETQYF.

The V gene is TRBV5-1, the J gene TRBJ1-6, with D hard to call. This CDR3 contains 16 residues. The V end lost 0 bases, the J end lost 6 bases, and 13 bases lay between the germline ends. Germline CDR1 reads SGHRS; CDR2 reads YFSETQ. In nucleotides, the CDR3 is TGCGCCAGCAGCTTGGACGGGGAACCAATTAATTCACCCCTCCACTTT. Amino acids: CASSLDGEPINSPLHF.

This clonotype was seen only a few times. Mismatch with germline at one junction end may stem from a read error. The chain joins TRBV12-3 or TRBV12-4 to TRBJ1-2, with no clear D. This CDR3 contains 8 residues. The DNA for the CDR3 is TGTGCCAGCAGTCCGACCGCCTTC. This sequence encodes CASSPTAF.

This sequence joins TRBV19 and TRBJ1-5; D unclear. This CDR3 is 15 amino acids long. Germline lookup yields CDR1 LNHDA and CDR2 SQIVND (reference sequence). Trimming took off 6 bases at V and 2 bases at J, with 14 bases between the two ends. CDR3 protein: CASRIVSTGNQPQHF. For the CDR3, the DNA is TGTGCCAGTAGGATCGTCTCGACTGGCAATCAGCCCCAGCATTTT.

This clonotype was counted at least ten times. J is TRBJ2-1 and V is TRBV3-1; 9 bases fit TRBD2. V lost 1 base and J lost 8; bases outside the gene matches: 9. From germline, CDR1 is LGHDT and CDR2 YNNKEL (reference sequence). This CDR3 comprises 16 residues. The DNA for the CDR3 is TGTGCCAGCAGCCAAGCGGGGGCGGGGGGGTTCTATGAGCAGTTCTTC. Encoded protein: CASSQAGAGGFYEQFF.

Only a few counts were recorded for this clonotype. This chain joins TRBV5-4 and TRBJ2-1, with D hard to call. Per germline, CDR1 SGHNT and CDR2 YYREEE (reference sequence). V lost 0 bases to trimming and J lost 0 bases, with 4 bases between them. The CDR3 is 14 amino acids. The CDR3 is CASSLDFSYNEQFF. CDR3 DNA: TGTGCCAGCAGCTTGGACTTCTCCTACAATGAGCAGTTCTTC.

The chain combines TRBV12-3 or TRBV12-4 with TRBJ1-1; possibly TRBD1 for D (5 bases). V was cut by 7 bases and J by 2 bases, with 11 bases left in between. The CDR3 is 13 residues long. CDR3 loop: CASTGRGNTEAFF. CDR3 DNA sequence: TGTGCCAGCACCGGGAGGGGTAACACTGAAGCTTTCTTT.

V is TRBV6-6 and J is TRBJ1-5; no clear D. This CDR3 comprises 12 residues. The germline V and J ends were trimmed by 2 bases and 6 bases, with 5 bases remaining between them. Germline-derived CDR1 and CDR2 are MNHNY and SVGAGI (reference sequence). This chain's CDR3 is CASSYESQPQHF. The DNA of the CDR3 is TGTGCCAGCAGTTACGAGTCTCAGCCCCAGCATTTT.

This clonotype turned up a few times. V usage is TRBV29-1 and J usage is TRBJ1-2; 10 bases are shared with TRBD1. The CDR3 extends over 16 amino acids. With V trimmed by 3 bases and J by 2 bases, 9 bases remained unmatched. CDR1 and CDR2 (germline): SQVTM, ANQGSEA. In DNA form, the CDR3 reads TGCAGCGTTGATTTGACAGGGGGCGAATTAAACTATGGCTACACCTTC. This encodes CSVDLTGGELNYGYTF.

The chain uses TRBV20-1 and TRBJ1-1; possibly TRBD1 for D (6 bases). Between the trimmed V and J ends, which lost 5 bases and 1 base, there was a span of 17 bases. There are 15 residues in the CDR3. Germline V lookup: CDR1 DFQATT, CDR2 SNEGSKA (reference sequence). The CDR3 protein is CSARRTGTPNTEAFF. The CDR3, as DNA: TGCAGTGCTCGTAGGACCGGGACACCGAACACTGAAGCTTTCTTT.

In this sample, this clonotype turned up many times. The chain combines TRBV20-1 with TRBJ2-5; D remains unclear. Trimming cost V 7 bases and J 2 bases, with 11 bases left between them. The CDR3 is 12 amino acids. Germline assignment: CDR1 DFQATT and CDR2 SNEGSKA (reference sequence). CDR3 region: CSGPDGQETQYF. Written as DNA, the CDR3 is TGCAGTGGGCCGGACGGGCAAGAGACCCAGTACTTC.

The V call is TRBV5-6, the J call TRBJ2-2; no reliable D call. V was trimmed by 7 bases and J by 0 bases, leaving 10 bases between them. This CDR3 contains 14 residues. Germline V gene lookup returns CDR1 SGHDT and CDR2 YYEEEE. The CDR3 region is CASFSQTNTGELFF. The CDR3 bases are TGTGCCAGCTTCTCGCAGACGAACACCGGGGAGCTGTTTTTT.

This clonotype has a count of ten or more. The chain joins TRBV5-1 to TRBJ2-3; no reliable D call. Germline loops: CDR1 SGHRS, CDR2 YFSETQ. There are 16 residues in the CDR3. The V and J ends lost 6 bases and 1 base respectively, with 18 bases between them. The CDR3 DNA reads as TGCGCCAGCACCCCTCTGACTTCCCCGGGCACAGATACGCAGTATTTT. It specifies CASTPLTSPGTDTQYF. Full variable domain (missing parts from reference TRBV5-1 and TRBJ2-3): KAGVTQTPRYLIKTRGQQVTLSCSPISGHRSVSWYQQTPGQGLQFLFEYFSETQRNKGNFPGRFSGRQFSNSRSEMNVSTLELGDSALYLCASTPLTSPGTDTQYFGPGTRLTVL.